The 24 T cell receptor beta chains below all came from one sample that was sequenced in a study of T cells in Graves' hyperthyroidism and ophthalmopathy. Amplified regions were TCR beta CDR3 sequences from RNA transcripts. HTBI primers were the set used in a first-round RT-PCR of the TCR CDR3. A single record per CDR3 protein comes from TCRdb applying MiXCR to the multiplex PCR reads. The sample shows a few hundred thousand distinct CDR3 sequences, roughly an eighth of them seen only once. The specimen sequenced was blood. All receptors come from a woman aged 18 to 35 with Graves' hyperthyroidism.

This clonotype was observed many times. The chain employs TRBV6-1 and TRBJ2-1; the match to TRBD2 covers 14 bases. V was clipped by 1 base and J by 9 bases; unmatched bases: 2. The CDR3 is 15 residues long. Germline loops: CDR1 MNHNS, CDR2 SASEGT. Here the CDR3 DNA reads TGTGCCAGCAGTGAAGGACTAGCGGGAGGGGGTGAGCAGTTCTTC. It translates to CASSEGLAGGGEQFF.

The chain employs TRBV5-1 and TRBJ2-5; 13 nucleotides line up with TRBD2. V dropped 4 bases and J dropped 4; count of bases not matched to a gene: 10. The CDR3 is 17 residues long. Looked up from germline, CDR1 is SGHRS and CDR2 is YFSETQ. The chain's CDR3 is CASSAVWTSGSRETQYF. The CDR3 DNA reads TGCGCCAGCAGCGCCGTGTGGACTAGCGGGAGTCGAGAGACCCAGTACTTC. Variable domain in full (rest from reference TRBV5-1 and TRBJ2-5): KAGVTQTPRYLIKTRGQQVTLSCSPISGHRSVSWYQQTPGQGLQFLFEYFSETQRNKGNFPGRFSGRQFSNSRSEMNVSTLELGDSALYLCASSAVWTSGSRETQYFGPGTRLLVL.

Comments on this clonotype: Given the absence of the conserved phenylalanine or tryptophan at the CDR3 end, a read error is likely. The DNA of the CDR3 is TGTGCCAGCAGAAAGGCGGGTCTAGCGGGGGCCGGGAGCTCCTACGAGCAGTACCTC. This sequence encodes CASRKAGLAGAGSSYEQYL. The chain uses TRBV6-2 or TRBV6-3 and TRBJ2-7, with 10 bases aligning to TRBD2. Germline V CDR1 and CDR2: MNHEY, SVGEGT. V lost 6 bases and J lost 0; bases outside the gene matches: 17. The CDR3 has 19 amino acids.

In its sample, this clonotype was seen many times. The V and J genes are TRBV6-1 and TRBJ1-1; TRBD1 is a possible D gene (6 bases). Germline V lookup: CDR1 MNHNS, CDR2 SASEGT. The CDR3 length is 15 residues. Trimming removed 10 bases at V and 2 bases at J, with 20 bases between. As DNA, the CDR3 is TGTGCCACCAAGACCGGGGGGCAGGGCAACACTGAAGCTTTCTTT. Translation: CATKTGGQGNTEAFF.

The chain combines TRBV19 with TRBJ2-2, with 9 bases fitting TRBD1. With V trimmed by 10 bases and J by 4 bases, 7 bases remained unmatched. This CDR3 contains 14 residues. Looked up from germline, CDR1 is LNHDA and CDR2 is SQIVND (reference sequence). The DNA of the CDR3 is TGTGCCATCCAAAGGACAGGGGCCACCGGGGAGCTGTTTTTT. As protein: CAIQRTGATGELFF.

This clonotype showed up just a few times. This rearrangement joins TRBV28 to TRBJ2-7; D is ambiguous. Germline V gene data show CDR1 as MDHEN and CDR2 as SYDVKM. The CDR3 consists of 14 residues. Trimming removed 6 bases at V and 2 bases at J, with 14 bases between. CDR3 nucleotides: TGTGCCAGCAGGGCTCTTGGCGGCCCCTACGAGCAGTACTTC. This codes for CASRALGGPYEQYF.

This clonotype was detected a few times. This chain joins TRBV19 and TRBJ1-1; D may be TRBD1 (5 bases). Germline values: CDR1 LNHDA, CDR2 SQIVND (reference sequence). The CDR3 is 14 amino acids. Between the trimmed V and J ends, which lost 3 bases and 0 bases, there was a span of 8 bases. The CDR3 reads CASSIMDMNTEAFF. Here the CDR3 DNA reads TGTGCCAGTAGTATTATGGACATGAACACTGAAGCTTTCTTT. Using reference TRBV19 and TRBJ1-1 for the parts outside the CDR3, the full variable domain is DGGITQSPKYLFRKEGQNVTLSCEQNLNHDAMYWYRQDPGQGLRLIYYSQIVNDFQKGDIAEGYSVSREKKESFPLTVTSAQKNPTAFYLCASSIMDMNTEAFFGQGTRLTVV.

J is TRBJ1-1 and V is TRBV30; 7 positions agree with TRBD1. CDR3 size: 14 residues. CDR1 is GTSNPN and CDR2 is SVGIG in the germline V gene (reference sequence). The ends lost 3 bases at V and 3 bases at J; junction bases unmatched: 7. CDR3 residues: CAWRTYRGYTEAFF. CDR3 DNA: TGTGCCTGGAGAACCTACAGGGGATACACTGAAGCTTTCTTT.

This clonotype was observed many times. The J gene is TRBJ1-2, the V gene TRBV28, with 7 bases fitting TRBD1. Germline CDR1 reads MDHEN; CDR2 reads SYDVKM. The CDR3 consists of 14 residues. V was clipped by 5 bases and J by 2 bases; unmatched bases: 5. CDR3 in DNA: TGTGCCAGCAGTCTTTCAGGGGGAAACTATGGCTACACCTTC. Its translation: CASSLSGGNYGYTF.

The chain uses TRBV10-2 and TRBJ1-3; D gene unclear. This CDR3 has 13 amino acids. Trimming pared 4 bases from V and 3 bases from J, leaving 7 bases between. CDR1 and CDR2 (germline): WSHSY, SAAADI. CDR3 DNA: TGCGCCAGCAGTGTAGGGTATGGAAACACCATATATTTT. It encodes CASSVGYGNTIYF.

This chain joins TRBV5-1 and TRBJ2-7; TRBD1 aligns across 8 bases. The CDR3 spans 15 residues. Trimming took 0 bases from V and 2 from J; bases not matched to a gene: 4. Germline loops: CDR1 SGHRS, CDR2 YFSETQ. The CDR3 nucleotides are TGCGCCAGCAGCTTGGAAGTGACAGGGGCCTACGAGCAGTACTTC. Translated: CASSLEVTGAYEQYF.

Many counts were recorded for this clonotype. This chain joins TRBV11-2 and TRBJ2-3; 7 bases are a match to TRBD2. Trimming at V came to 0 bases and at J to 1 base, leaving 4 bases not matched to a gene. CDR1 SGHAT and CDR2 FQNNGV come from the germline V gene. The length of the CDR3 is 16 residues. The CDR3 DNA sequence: TGTGCCAGCAGCTTAGAGAACGGACTAGGCACAGATACGCAGTATTTT. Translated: CASSLENGLGTDTQYF. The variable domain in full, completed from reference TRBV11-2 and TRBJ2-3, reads EAGVAQSPRYKIIEKRQSVAFWCNPISGHATLYWYQQILGQGPKLLIQFQNNGVVDDSQLPKDRFSAERLKGVDSTLKIQPAKLEDSAVYLCASSLENGLGTDTQYFGPGTRLTVL.

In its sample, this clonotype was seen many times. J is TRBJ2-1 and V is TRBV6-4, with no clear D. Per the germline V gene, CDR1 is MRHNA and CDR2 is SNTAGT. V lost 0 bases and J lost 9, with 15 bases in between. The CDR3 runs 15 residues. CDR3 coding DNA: TGTGCCAGCAGTGACTCATGGCTAGATTCTGGTGAGCAGTTCTTC. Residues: CASSDSWLDSGEQFF.

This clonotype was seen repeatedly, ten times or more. CDR3 sequence reads: CASTDLGTGRTEAFF. DNA of the CDR3: TGTGCCAGCACGGACTTAGGGACAGGGAGGACTGAAGCTTTCTTT. The J gene is TRBJ1-1, the V gene TRBV3-1; 9 positions match TRBD1. Germline V gene lookup returns CDR1 LGHDT and CDR2 YNNKEL (reference sequence). J gave up 5 bases and V 7 bases, and 11 bases lay outside the gene matches. The length of the CDR3 is 15 residues.

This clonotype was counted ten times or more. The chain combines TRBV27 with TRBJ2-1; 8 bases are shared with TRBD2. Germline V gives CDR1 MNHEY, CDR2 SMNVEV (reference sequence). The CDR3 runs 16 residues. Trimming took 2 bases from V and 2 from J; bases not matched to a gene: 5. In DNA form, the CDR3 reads TGTGCCAGCAGTTTAAGCCCAGCGGGAGCCTACAATGAGCAGTTCTTC. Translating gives CASSLSPAGAYNEQFF.

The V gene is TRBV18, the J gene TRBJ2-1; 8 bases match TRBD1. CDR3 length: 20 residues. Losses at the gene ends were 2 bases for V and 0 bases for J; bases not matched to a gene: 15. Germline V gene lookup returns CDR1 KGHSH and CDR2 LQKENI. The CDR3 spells CASSPSGTGPPAASYNEQFF. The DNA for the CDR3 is TGTGCCAGCTCACCATCCGGGACAGGTCCCCCTGCCGCCTCCTACAATGAGCAGTTCTTC.

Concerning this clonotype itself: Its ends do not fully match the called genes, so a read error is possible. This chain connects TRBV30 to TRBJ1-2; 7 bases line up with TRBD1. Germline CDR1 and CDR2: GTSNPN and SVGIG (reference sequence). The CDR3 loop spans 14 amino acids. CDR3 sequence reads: CAWTRGQINHGYTF. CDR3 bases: TGTGCCTGGACCCGGGGACAGATTAACCATGGCTACACCTTC.

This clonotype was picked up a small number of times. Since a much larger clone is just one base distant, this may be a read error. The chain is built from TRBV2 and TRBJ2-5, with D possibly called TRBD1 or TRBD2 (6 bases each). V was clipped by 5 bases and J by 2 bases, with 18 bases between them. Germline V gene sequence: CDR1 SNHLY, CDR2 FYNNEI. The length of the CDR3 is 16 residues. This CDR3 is CASSRGASRIQETQYF. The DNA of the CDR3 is TGTGCCAGCAGTAGGGGGGCTAGCAGGATACAAGAGACCCAGTACTTC.

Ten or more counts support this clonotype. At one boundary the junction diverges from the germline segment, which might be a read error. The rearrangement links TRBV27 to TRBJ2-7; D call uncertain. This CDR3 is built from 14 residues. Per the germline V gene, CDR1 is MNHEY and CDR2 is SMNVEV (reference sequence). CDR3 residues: CASSLRPNSCEQYF. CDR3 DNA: TGTGCCAGCAGTCTGAGACCTAATTCCTGCGAGCAGTACTTC.

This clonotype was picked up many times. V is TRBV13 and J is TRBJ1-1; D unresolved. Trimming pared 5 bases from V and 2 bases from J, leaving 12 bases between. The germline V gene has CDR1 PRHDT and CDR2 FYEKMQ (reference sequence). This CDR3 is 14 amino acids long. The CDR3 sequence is CASSVDGVNTEAFF. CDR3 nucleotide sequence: TGTGCCAGCAGCGTGGACGGAGTAAACACTGAAGCTTTCTTT.

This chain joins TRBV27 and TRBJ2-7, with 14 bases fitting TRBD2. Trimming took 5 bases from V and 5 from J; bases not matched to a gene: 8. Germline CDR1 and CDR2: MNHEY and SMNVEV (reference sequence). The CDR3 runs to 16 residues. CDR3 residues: CASSRRLAGGPNEQYF. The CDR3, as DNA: TGTGCCAGCAGTCGAAGACTAGCGGGAGGGCCTAACGAGCAGTACTTC.

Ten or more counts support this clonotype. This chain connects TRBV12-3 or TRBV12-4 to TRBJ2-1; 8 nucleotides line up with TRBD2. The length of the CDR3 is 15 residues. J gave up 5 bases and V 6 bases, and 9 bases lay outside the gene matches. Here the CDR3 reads CASRQTSGLNNEQFF. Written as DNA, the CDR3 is TGTGCCAGCAGGCAAACTAGCGGATTAAACAATGAGCAGTTCTTC.

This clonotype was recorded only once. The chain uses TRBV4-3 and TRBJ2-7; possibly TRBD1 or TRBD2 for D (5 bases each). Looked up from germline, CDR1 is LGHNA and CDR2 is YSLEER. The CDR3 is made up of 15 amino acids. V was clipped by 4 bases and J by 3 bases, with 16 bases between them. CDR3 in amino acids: CASSLYRDGYYEQYF. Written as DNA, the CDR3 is TGCGCCAGCAGCCTTTACCGGGACGGATACTACGAGCAGTACTTC.

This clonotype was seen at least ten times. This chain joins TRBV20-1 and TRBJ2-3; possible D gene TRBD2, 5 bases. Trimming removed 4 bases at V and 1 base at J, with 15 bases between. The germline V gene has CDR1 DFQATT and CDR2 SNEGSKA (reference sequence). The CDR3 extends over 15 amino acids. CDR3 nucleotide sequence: TGCAGTGCTAAAACTAGTCCGAGGGGCACAGATACGCAGTATTTT. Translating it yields CSAKTSPRGTDTQYF.